This TCR beta chain comes out of a study of blood T cells in healthy people across ages. About the research overall: Template switching recovered approximately one barcoded beta molecule for every two T cells.

Primers used in a second PCR of roughly 6 to 11 cycles were a sample-barcoded 5' primer and a J-beta primer mix. TCRdb ran MiXCR on the 5' RACE reads and lists one entry per CDR3 protein. In the table there are over 1,500,000 distinct CDR3 sequences, approximately 40% of which are singletons. The CDR3 covers 14 residues. V dropped 5 bases and J dropped 7 bases, with 18 bases sitting between them. Per the germline V gene, CDR1 is SGHTA and CDR2 is FQGNSA. The sequence was obtained from a human donor in good health. V and J are TRBV7-2 and TRBJ2-7; tentative D call: TRBD1 (5 bases). Sequencing input: blood. The CDR3: CASSPIQGIREQYF. The CDR3 coding sequence is TGTGCCAGCAGCCCAATCCAGGGTATCAGGGAGCAGTACTTC.